What follows describes a single TCR beta chain. The antigen remains unidentified. The entry originates in a study of naive and memory T cell subsets. Regarding the study as a whole: Naive repertoires, especially CD8, held a few larger clonotypes, possibly memory cells re-expressing CD45RA.

Overnight CMV lysate stimulation of fresh PBMCs defined donor CMV status by CD4+ IFNgamma. Cells stained for CD3, CD4, CD8, CD45RA, CD27 and viability were sorted into four CD45RA/CD27 subsets. Both TRBC1 and TRBC2 were covered by a beta constant-region primer of two equimolar oligonucleotides. Via MiXCR, TCRdb re-called the UMI-ligation and nested PCR reads, giving one row per CDR3 protein. The table lists about 150,000 distinct CDR3 sequences, over 15% of them singletons, with around 0.14% in the top ten. Germline V gene data show CDR1 as MNHEY and CDR2 as SVGAGI. The V and J ends lost 0 bases and 3 bases, in that order; junction bases with no gene match: 6. This CDR3 has 16 residues.

V usage is TRBV6-5 and J usage is TRBJ2-7; 9 bases agree with TRBD2. The source of this sequence is a human donor in good health. Sample: naive CD4+ T cells from blood. CDR3 protein: CASSYSLREGSYEQYF. CDR3 in DNA: TGTGCCAGCAGTTACTCTCTGCGGGAGGGGAGCTACGAGCAGTACTTC.